A selection of T cell receptor beta chains follows, all from one sample in a study of cytomegalovirus exposure and HLA in healthy donors. Clones were read by immunoSEQ multiplex PCR, and TCRdb kept only the in-frame ones, dropping some. The sample lists about 73,000 clones; 60% to 85% were seen once. Sequencing was performed on PBMCs. The receptors derive from a man between 65 and 79 years old in good health and CMV-seronegative. Each CDR3 is given with its conserved first and last residue. D genes are given only for firm matches. A clone size is listed for some rows: how often the clone was seen (once, few, many), or a class if it is expanded.

clone_size: NA
j_call: TRBJ2-1
d_call: NA
v_call: TRBV4-3
cdr3_aa: CASSQDRTGMLYNEQFF
cdr3_nt: TGCGCCAGCAGCCAAGATCGAACCGGGATGTTATACAATGAGCAGTTCTTC

clone_size: few
j_call: TRBJ1-3
d_call: NA
v_call: TRBV7-9
cdr3_aa: CASSSGAGNTIYF
cdr3_nt: TGTGCCAGCAGCTCGGGGGCTGGAAACACCATATATTTT

clone_size: NA
j_call: TRBJ2-7
d_call: NA
v_call: TRBV19
cdr3_aa: CASRPRQASEQYF
cdr3_nt: TGTGCCAGTAGACCTCGACAGGCTAGCGAGCAGTACTTC

clone_size: NA
j_call: TRBJ2-1
d_call: NA
v_call: TRBV6-4
cdr3_aa: CASSERPSSYNEQFF
cdr3_nt: TGTGCCAGCAGTGAGAGGCCCTCGTCCTACAATGAGCAGTTCTTC

clone_size: few
j_call: TRBJ1-4
d_call: NA
v_call: TRBV9
cdr3_aa: CASSVSGSNEKLFF
cdr3_nt: TGTGCCAGCAGCGTATCGGGAAGTAATGAAAAACTGTTTTTT

clone_size: NA
j_call: TRBJ2-5
d_call: TRBD1
v_call: TRBV18
cdr3_aa: CASSPPSRQGKGRETQYF
cdr3_nt: TGTGCCAGCTCACCACCCTCGAGACAGGGGAAGGGGAGAGAGACCCAGTACTTC

clone_size: NA
j_call: TRBJ1-4
d_call: NA
v_call: TRBV28
cdr3_aa: CASSSDSDQVF
cdr3_nt: TGTGCCAGCAGTTCGGACAGCGACCAGGTTTTT

clone_size: NA
j_call: TRBJ2-1
d_call: NA
v_call: TRBV11-3
cdr3_aa: CASSLTRGEQFF
cdr3_nt: TGTGCCAGCAGCCTGACTAGAGGTGAGCAGTTCTTC

clone_size: NA
j_call: TRBJ2-3
d_call: TRBD2
v_call: TRBV5-1
cdr3_aa: CASSLFSGSSTDTQYF
cdr3_nt: TGCGCCAGCAGCTTGTTTAGCGGGTCTAGCACAGATACGCAGTATTTT

clone_size: once
j_call: TRBJ2-1
d_call: NA
v_call: TRBV10-1
cdr3_aa: CASSLGARASGGSLLFLCYEQFF
cdr3_nt: TGCGCCAGCAGTCTGGGGGCGCGTGCATCGGGCGGGAGCTTATTATTTCTTTGCTATGAGCAGTTCTTC

clone_size: NA
j_call: TRBJ1-5
d_call: NA
v_call: TRBV21-1
cdr3_aa: CASRSPGTGGLGRQPQHF
cdr3_nt: TGTGCCAGCAGGAGCCCCGGTACAGGGGGCTTGGGACGTCAGCCCCAGCATTTT

clone_size: few
j_call: TRBJ2-3
d_call: TRBD2
v_call: TRBV6-5
cdr3_aa: CASSSSGGPDTQYF
cdr3_nt: TGTGCCAGCAGCTCCAGCGGGGGCCCCGATACGCAGTATTTT

clone_size: NA
j_call: TRBJ1-1
d_call: TRBD1
v_call: TRBV7-9
cdr3_aa: CSSSQGTGEGNTEAFF
cdr3_nt: TGTTCCAGCAGCCAGGGGACAGGGGAGGGGAACACTGAAGCTTTCTTT

clone_size: NA
j_call: TRBJ2-3
d_call: NA
v_call: TRBV29-1
cdr3_aa: CSVTVSTDTQYF
cdr3_nt: TGCAGCGTAACAGTTAGCACAGATACGCAGTATTTT

clone_size: NA
j_call: TRBJ1-5
d_call: NA
v_call: TRBV30
cdr3_aa: CAWSSGDIRPQHF
cdr3_nt: TGTGCCTGGAGTTCAGGGGATATCAGGCCCCAGCATTTT

clone_size: NA
j_call: TRBJ2-7
d_call: TRBD2
v_call: TRBV20-1
cdr3_aa: CSAPYGREQYF
cdr3_nt: TGCAGTGCCCCGTACGGGAGGGAGCAGTACTTC

clone_size: NA
j_call: TRBJ1-1
d_call: NA
v_call: TRBV19
cdr3_aa: CASSGQIVSEAFF
cdr3_nt: TGTGCCAGTAGTGGGCAAATTGTCTCGGAAGCTTTCTTT

clone_size: NA
j_call: TRBJ1-5
d_call: NA
v_call: TRBV21-1
cdr3_aa: CASSMQTVGQPQHF
cdr3_nt: TGTGCCAGCAGCATGCAGACAGTCGGTCAGCCCCAGCATTTT

clone_size: NA
j_call: TRBJ2-3
d_call: NA
v_call: TRBV11-3
cdr3_aa: CASSFFHTDTQYF
cdr3_nt: TGTGCCAGCAGCTTTTTCCACACAGATACGCAGTATTTT

clone_size: once
j_call: TRBJ2-5
d_call: TRBD2
v_call: TRBV6-1
cdr3_aa: CASSSLLAVQETQYF
cdr3_nt: TGTGCCAGCAGTTCTCTACTAGCGGTCCAAGAGACCCAGTACTTC

clone_size: few
j_call: TRBJ2-4
d_call: NA
v_call: TRBV6-1
cdr3_aa: CASSDVIAEIAKNIQYF
cdr3_nt: TGTGCCAGCAGTGACGTTATAGCGGAGATAGCCAAAAACATTCAGTACTTC

clone_size: NA
j_call: TRBJ2-7
d_call: TRBD1
v_call: TRBV5-1
cdr3_aa: CASSTGQGLYEQYF
cdr3_nt: TGCGCCAGCAGCACCGGACAGGGCCTTTACGAGCAGTACTTC

clone_size: once
j_call: TRBJ2-2
d_call: NA
v_call: TRBV9
cdr3_aa: CASSVANGGAGELFF
cdr3_nt: TGTGCCAGCAGCGTAGCCAACGGGGGTGCCGGGGAGCTGTTTTTT

clone_size: NA
j_call: TRBJ2-7
d_call: NA
v_call: TRBV27
cdr3_aa: CASSLGNSGAYEQYF
cdr3_nt: TGTGCCAGCAGTTTGGGGAATAGCGGAGCCTACGAGCAGTACTTC

clone_size: NA
j_call: TRBJ1-5
d_call: NA
v_call: TRBV2
cdr3_aa: CASSEVGPRQPQHF
cdr3_nt: TGTGCCAGCAGTGAAGTGGGGCCTCGGCAGCCCCAGCATTTT

clone_size: NA
j_call: TRBJ2-7
d_call: TRBD2
v_call: TRBV9
cdr3_aa: CASSVADSGIYEQYF
cdr3_nt: TGTGCCAGCAGCGTAGCGGATAGCGGGATCTACGAGCAGTACTTC

clone_size: NA
j_call: TRBJ1-1
d_call: NA
v_call: TRBV5-8
cdr3_aa: CASRLSGLGTEAFF
cdr3_nt: TGTGCCAGCAGGCTCTCAGGGTTGGGCACTGAAGCTTTCTTT

clone_size: NA
j_call: TRBJ2-7
d_call: TRBD2
v_call: TRBV19
cdr3_aa: CASSPQGTSGPFYYEQYF
cdr3_nt: TGTGCCAGTAGTCCACAAGGGACTAGCGGGCCCTTTTACTACGAGCAGTACTTC

clone_size: NA
j_call: TRBJ1-5
d_call: TRBD1
v_call: TRBV28
cdr3_aa: CASSLTGGFNQPQHF
cdr3_nt: TGTGCCAGCAGTTTGACAGGGGGCTTTAATCAGCCCCAGCATTTT

clone_size: NA
j_call: TRBJ2-7
d_call: TRBD2
v_call: TRBV13
cdr3_aa: CASSLSGISHEQYF
cdr3_nt: TGTGCCAGCAGCCTCAGCGGGATTTCCCACGAGCAGTACTTC

clone_size: few
j_call: TRBJ2-7
d_call: TRBD1
v_call: TRBV6-1
cdr3_aa: CASSEGQGNLYEQYF
cdr3_nt: TGTGCCAGCAGTGAGGGACAGGGTAATCTCTACGAGCAGTACTTC

clone_size: NA
j_call: TRBJ2-4
d_call: NA
v_call: TRBV4-3
cdr3_aa: CASSQDLQTIAKNIQYF
cdr3_nt: TGCGCCAGCAGCCAAGATCTCCAGACAATAGCCAAAAACATTCAGTACTTC

clone_size: once
j_call: TRBJ2-7
d_call: TRBD1
v_call: TRBV10-2
cdr3_aa: CASSEQGANEQYF
cdr3_nt: TGCGCCAGCAGTGAGCAGGGGGCCAACGAGCAGTACTTC

clone_size: NA
j_call: TRBJ2-2
d_call: TRBD2
v_call: TRBV7-2
cdr3_aa: CASSLRSPTSGYTAGELFF
cdr3_nt: TGTGCCAGCAGCTTGCGCTCCCCGACTAGCGGTTACACAGCCGGGGAGCTGTTTTTT

clone_size: NA
j_call: TRBJ2-2
d_call: NA
v_call: TRBV5-1
cdr3_aa: CASSLQLAANTGELFF
cdr3_nt: TGCGCCAGCAGCCTGCAGCTAGCTGCGAACACCGGGGAGCTGTTTTTT

clone_size: NA
j_call: TRBJ2-1
d_call: NA
v_call: TRBV4-3
cdr3_aa: CASSQENLPNNEQFF
cdr3_nt: TGCGCCAGCAGCCAAGAAAACTTACCAAACAATGAGCAGTTCTTC

clone_size: NA
j_call: TRBJ2-3
d_call: TRBD2
v_call: TRBV5-6
cdr3_aa: CASTTWGLAGVRDTQYF
cdr3_nt: TGTGCCAGCACCACTTGGGGGCTAGCGGGGGTGCGGGATACGCAGTATTTT

clone_size: NA
j_call: TRBJ1-6
d_call: NA
v_call: TRBV5-1
cdr3_aa: CASSSSSYNSPLHF
cdr3_nt: TGCGCCAGCAGTTCGAGCTCCTATAATTCACCCCTCCACTTT